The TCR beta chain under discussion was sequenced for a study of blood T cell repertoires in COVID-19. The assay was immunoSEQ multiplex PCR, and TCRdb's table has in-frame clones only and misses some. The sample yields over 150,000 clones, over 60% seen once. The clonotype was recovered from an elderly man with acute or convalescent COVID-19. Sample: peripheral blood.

In nucleotides, the CDR3 is TGCAGCGTTGAAAGCCGTAGCTCCTACAATGAGCAGTTCTTC. It is translated as CSVESRSSYNEQFF. V gene TRBV29-1 combines with J gene TRBJ2-1; no firm D call. The V and J ends lost 2 bases and 0 bases respectively, with 8 bases between them. The germline V gene has CDR1 SQVTM and CDR2 ANQGSEA. This CDR3 region has 14 residues.